These 8 T cell receptor beta chains originate from one sample sequenced in a study of CD8+ T cells in alopecia areata. Extraction and reverse transcription of RNA yielded cDNA as the sequencing template. Profiled with immunoSEQ multiplex PCR; TCRdb holds only in-frame clones, not every one. The table includes over 90,000 clones, approximately 58% detected once. What was sequenced was CD4+ T cells sorted from blood. The receptors originated from a human donor in good health.

This clone was detected only a few times. This rearrangement joins TRBV29-1 to TRBJ1-2; D is possibly TRBD1 (6 bases). The CDR3 totals 14 residues. Trimming stripped 3 bases from V and 8 bases from J, with 19 bases between. Germline CDR1 reads SQVTM; CDR2 reads ANQGSEA. For the CDR3, the DNA is TGCAGCGTTGACAGGGGAACCACCAGGGGCGGCTACACCTTC. Translated: CSVDRGTTRGGYTF. Using reference TRBV29-1 and TRBJ1-2 for the parts outside the CDR3, the full variable domain is SAVISQKPSRDICQRGTSLTIQCQVDSQVTMMFWYRQQPGQSLTLIATANQGSEATYESGFVIDKFPISRPNLTFSTLTVSNMSPEDSSIYLCSVDRGTTRGGYTFGSGTRLTVV.

The V gene is TRBV27, the J gene TRBJ2-3; the match to TRBD2 covers 11 bases. This CDR3 is 18 amino acids long. The germline gives CDR1 MNHEY, CDR2 SMNVEV (reference sequence). With 8 bases clipped from V and 0 bases from J, the junction kept 13 bases outside the gene matches. The CDR3 region is CASVPLAGGLPSTDTQYF. DNA of the CDR3: TGTGCCAGCGTTCCCCTAGCGGGGGGATTACCGAGCACAGATACGCAGTATTTT.

In this sample, this clone turned up a few times. The chain combines TRBV2 with TRBJ1-2; D remains ambiguous. The CDR3 length is 12 residues. Looked up from germline, CDR1 is SNHLY and CDR2 is FYNNEI. With 4 bases removed from V and 8 bases from J, the gap between germline ends came to 11 bases. CDR3 in amino acids: CASSAGFEGYTF. CDR3 DNA: TGTGCCAGCAGTGCCGGGTTCGAGGGCTACACCTTC.

The chain uses TRBV11-2 and TRBJ2-1; D ambiguous. V was shortened by 1 base and J by 6 bases, with 10 bases between the two germline ends. The CDR3 runs to 14 residues. Germline CDR1 reads SGHAT; CDR2 reads FQNNGV. The CDR3 sequence: CASSLVARINEQFF. The CDR3 nucleotides read TGTGCCAGCAGCTTAGTGGCTAGGATCAATGAGCAGTTCTTC.

This chain joins TRBV7-7 and TRBJ2-7; a possible D gene is TRBD1 (6 bases). CDR3 length: 13 residues. The germline gives CDR1 SSHAT, CDR2 FNYEAQ (reference sequence). For the CDR3, the DNA is TGTGCTAGCCCTCGGGACACGCCATACGAGCAGTACTTC. This sequence encodes CASPRDTPYEQYF.

Only a few counts were recorded for this clone. The chain combines TRBV29-1 with TRBJ1-2; D not resolved. This CDR3 region has 12 residues. From germline, CDR1 is SQVTM and CDR2 ANQGSEA. The germline V and J ends were trimmed by 4 bases and 6 bases, with 12 bases remaining between them. CDR3 protein: CSVVRGDHGYTF. CDR3 bases: TGCAGCGTTGTACGGGGAGACCATGGCTACACCTTC.

The chain recombines TRBV28 with TRBJ2-7, with 8 bases that match TRBD2. Germline CDR1 is MDHEN and CDR2 is SYDVKM. The trim removed 7 bases at V and 6 bases at J, leaving 14 bases unmatched. The CDR3 is 15 residues long. The CDR3 spells CASTPGAGGGPEQYF. The CDR3, as DNA: TGTGCCAGCACCCCGGGCGCGGGGGGCGGACCCGAGCAGTACTTC.

This clone was detected only a few times. This chain links TRBV29-1 with TRBJ1-6, with D maybe TRBD1 (6 bases). The CDR3 is made up of 13 amino acids. Germline V gives CDR1 SQVTM, CDR2 ANQGSEA. V lost 7 bases and J lost 10, with 17 bases in between. This CDR3 reads CSARRDIRSPLHF. Here the CDR3 DNA reads TGCAGCGCGCGCCGGGACATTCGGTCACCCCTCCACTTT.